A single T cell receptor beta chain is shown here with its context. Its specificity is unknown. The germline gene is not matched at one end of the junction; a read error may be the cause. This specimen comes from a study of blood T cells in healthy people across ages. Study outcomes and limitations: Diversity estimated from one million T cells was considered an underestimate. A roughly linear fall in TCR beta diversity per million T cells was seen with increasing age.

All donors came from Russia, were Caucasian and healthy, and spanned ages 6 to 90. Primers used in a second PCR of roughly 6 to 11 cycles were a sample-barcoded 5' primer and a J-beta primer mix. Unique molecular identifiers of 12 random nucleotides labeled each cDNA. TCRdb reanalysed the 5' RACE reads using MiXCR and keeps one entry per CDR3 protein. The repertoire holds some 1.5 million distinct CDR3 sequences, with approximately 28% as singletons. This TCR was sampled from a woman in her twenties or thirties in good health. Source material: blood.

CDR3 residues: CASSFRQGGQLQHF. The CDR3 nucleotides read TGTGCCAGTAGTTTTCGACAGGGAGGCCAGCTCCAGCATTTT. V usage is TRBV19 and J usage is TRBJ1-5; 7 nucleotides align to TRBD1. CDR1 is LNHDA, CDR2 SQIVND, per germline (reference sequence). The CDR3 loop spans 14 amino acids. Full variable domain (rest looked up from reference TRBV19 and TRBJ1-5): DGGITQSPKYLFRKEGQNVTLSCEQNLNHDAMYWYRQDPGQGLRLIYYSQIVNDFQKGDIAEGYSVSREKKESFPLTVTSAQKNPTAFYLCASSFRQGGQLQHFGDGTRLSIL.